This T cell receptor (beta chain) was sequenced in a study of shared clonotypes between healthy human individuals. The V end was cut by 5 bases, the J end by 4 bases, with 5 bases between. Germline V gene lookup returns CDR1 SGHTA and CDR2 FQGNSA. The CDR3 runs 12 residues. Points on this clone: This may arise from a read error, as a much more abundant clone is one base away.

Clones were sequenced by immunoSEQ multiplex PCR, and TCRdb holds only the in-frame ones, with some missing. The sample includes about 2.4 million clones, around 94% of them seen just once. The TCR comes from a man between 18 and 29 years old in good health. V usage is TRBV7-2 and J usage is TRBJ2-2; D might be TRBD1 (5 bases). The specimen sequenced was naive CD4+ T cells sorted from blood. Stated subset: CD45RA+ positively selected. The CDR3 protein is CASSQGTGELFF. In nucleotides, the CDR3 is TGTGCCAGCAGCCAGGGCACCGGGGAGCTGTTTTTT.